This T cell receptor (beta chain) was recovered during a study of response to subunit inactivated influenza vaccine. This clonotype appeared a few times. V lost 3 bases, J lost 6 bases, and 10 bases lay in between. The CDR3 has 13 amino acids. TCRdb fed the RT-PCR reads into MiXCR, producing one record per CDR3 protein. The repertoire holds some 500,000 distinct CDR3 sequences, with around 13% as singletons. Sequences were derived from PBMCs from blood, sampled 45 days after vaccination. The sequence derives from a man over 45 who received an inactivated influenza vaccine. This chain uses TRBV12-3 or TRBV12-4 with TRBJ2-3; D call uncertain. The CDR3 nucleotides are TGTGCCAGCAGTTTCGACGGACGTGATACGCAGTATTTT. Translating gives CASSFDGRDTQYF.